Listed here are 23 T cell receptor beta chains from one sample, sequenced in a study of shared clonotypes between healthy human individuals. Assay used: immunoSEQ multiplex PCR; TCRdb lists only in-frame clones, some missing. The sample has 2,100,000 or so clones, approximately 95% seen once. Sequenced input: naive CD4+ T cells sorted from blood. The subset: CD45RA+ positively selected. These receptors all come from a man in his late teens or twenties in good health.

J is TRBJ1-2 and V is TRBV29-1; D may be TRBD1 (5 bases). The V end was cut by 2 bases, the J end by 3 bases, with 13 bases between. CDR3 length equals 14 residues. Germline values: CDR1 SQVTM, CDR2 ANQGSEA. CDR3 amino acids: CSVEKAGMDYGYTF. The CDR3 nucleotides read TGCAGCGTTGAAAAGGCAGGGATGGACTATGGCTACACCTTC.

About this clone: An end of the junction does not agree with germline; a read error may underlie this. The chain is built from TRBV7-7 and TRBJ2-2, with 8 bases lining up with TRBD1. CDR1 and CDR2 from the germline V gene are SSHAT and FNYEAQ (reference sequence). This CDR3 is built from 15 residues. Written as DNA, the CDR3 is TGTGCTAGCAGCTTATCCAGGACAGGGACCGGGGAGCTGTTTTTT. Amino acids: CASSLSRTGTGELFF.

This clone occurred once. This chain joins TRBV5-1 and TRBJ2-3, with 9 positions matching TRBD2. J lost 4 bases, V lost 7 bases, and 13 bases had no gene match. Germline CDR1 is SGHRS and CDR2 is YFSETQ. This CDR3 has 16 residues. The CDR3 spells CASYTTAGGVADTQYF. The CDR3 bases are TGCGCCAGCTATACAACAGCGGGGGGCGTCGCAGATACGCAGTATTTT.

The rearrangement links TRBV30 to TRBJ2-5, with 8 bases lining up with TRBD1. The CDR3 loop spans 16 amino acids. Trimming cost V 3 bases and J 1 base; bases outside gene matches: 10. The V gene's germline CDR1 is GTSNPN and CDR2 SVGIG (reference sequence). The CDR3 here is CAWSAGPGGFQETQYF. Here the CDR3 DNA reads TGTGCCTGGAGCGCAGGGCCAGGGGGCTTCCAAGAGACCCAGTACTTC.

The gene calls are TRBV5-1 and TRBJ2-7; D uncertain. Germline loops: CDR1 SGHRS, CDR2 YFSETQ. With 4 bases removed from V and 0 bases from J, the gap between germline ends came to 17 bases. The length of the CDR3 is 16 residues. CDR3 coding DNA: TGCGCCAGCAGCCGGCCCGCAGGTGTGAGCTCCTACGAGCAGTACTTC. It specifies CASSRPAGVSSYEQYF.

The chain carries TRBV27 and TRBJ2-6; D is perhaps TRBD1 (5 bases). Trimming cost V 5 bases and J 3 bases, with 23 bases left between them. The germline CDR1 and CDR2 sequences are MNHEY and SMNVEV (reference sequence). This CDR3 has 19 amino acids. CDR3 protein: CASSPAGAGYSFGANVLTF. CDR3 in DNA: TGTGCCAGCAGTCCGGCTGGGGCAGGGTATAGTTTTGGGGCCAACGTCCTGACTTTC.

V gene TRBV6-5 combines with J gene TRBJ2-1, with D perhaps TRBD1 (5 bases). Germline assignment: CDR1 MNHEY and CDR2 SVGAGI. V was clipped by 2 bases and J by 2 bases, with 10 bases between them. CDR3 size: 15 residues. The CDR3 sequence: CASSYAQGPYNEQFF. The CDR3 DNA reads TGTGCCAGCAGTTACGCCCAGGGCCCCTACAATGAGCAGTTCTTC.

As concerns this clone: Other DNA sequences in this specimen translate into the identical CDR3. The chain uses TRBV29-1 and TRBJ2-5; D not certain. This CDR3 comprises 11 residues. Germline values: CDR1 SQVTM, CDR2 ANQGSEA. Trimming left V 4 bases short and J 2 bases short, with 5 bases between. CDR3 loop: CSVGQQETQYF. CDR3 DNA sequence: TGCAGCGTTGGTCAACAAGAGACCCAGTACTTC. Combining the CDR3 with reference TRBV29-1 and TRBJ2-5 gives the whole variable domain SAVISQKPSRDICQRGTSLTIQCQVDSQVTMMFWYRQQPGQSLTLIATANQGSEATYESGFVIDKFPISRPNLTFSTLTVSNMSPEDSSIYLCSVGQQETQYFGPGTRLLVL.

This chain links TRBV7-2 with TRBJ2-3, with 14 bases identical to TRBD2. V was pared by 3 bases and J by 6 bases, with 8 bases of the junction left unmatched. The CDR3 covers 17 residues. In germline, CDR1 is SGHTA, CDR2 FQGNSA. The chain's CDR3 is CASSFGTSGSGWDTQYF. The CDR3 DNA follows: TGTGCCAGCAGCTTTGGGACTAGCGGGAGTGGTTGGGATACGCAGTATTTT.

This chain uses TRBV4-1 with TRBJ2-7; D possibly corresponds to TRBD2 (5 bases). CDR1 is MGHRA and CDR2 is YSYEKL in the germline V gene. This CDR3 is 16 amino acids long. V was trimmed by 6 bases and J by 4 bases, leaving 22 bases between them. The DNA of the CDR3 is TGCGCCAGCAGGGCTCAACCCTTGGGAGAGTATTACGAGCAGTACTTC. Encoded protein: CASRAQPLGEYYEQYF.

Comment on this clone: The sample carries other DNA sequences with the same CDR3. The chain links TRBV6-1 to TRBJ2-7, with D uncertain. Deletions cut 5 bases from V and 2 bases from J, with 4 bases between. This CDR3 is built from 11 residues. Germline V gene lookup returns CDR1 MNHNS and CDR2 SASEGT. CDR3: CASSQTYEQYF. For the CDR3, the DNA is TGTGCCAGCAGTCAAACCTACGAGCAGTACTTC.

The rearrangement joins TRBV5-1 to TRBJ1-1; 7 bases map to TRBD1. Germline V gives CDR1 SGHRS, CDR2 YFSETQ. This CDR3 is 16 amino acids long. J lost 1 base, V lost 4 bases, and 10 bases had no gene match. The CDR3 DNA is TGCGCCAGCAGCGCCAACCCTAGACAGGGGAACACTGAAGCTTTCTTT. This codes for CASSANPRQGNTEAFF.

J is TRBJ2-7 and V is TRBV5-1, with D perhaps matching TRBD1 or TRBD2 (5 bases each). CDR1 SGHRS and CDR2 YFSETQ come from the germline V gene. Trimming took off 4 bases at V and 5 bases at J, with 22 bases between the two ends. The CDR3 has 16 amino acids. CDR3 sequence: CASSLGSRETLNEQYF. The CDR3 DNA is TGCGCCAGCAGCCTAGGATCCAGGGAGACCCTAAACGAGCAGTACTTC.

This chain links TRBV18 with TRBJ1-2, with unresolved D. V dropped 1 base and J dropped 1 base, with 1 base sitting between them. CDR1 is KGHSH and CDR2 is LQKENI in the germline V gene. The CDR3 runs 12 residues. The CDR3 is CASSPLNYGYTF. The CDR3 region has the DNA TGTGCCAGCTCACCACTTAACTATGGCTACACCTTC. Filled out from reference TRBV18 and TRBJ1-2, the complete variable domain reads NAGVMQNPRHLVRRRGQEARLRCSPMKGHSHVYWYRQLPEEGLKFMVYLQKENIIDESGMPKERFSAEFPKEGPSILRIQQVVRGDSAAYFCASSPLNYGYTFGSGTRLTVV.

The chain uses TRBV6-5 and TRBJ1-1; 11 nucleotides match TRBD1. The CDR3 consists of 16 residues. The V gene end was trimmed by 0 bases and the J gene end by 4 bases; junction bases not matched to a gene: 4. Germline CDR1 and CDR2: MNHEY and SVGAGI. The CDR3 loop reads CASSYSSGTGGTEAFF. DNA for the CDR3: TGTGCCAGCAGTTACTCGTCCGGGACAGGGGGCACTGAAGCTTTCTTT.

This clone was detected a few times. The chain links TRBV9 to TRBJ2-3; 7 bases align to TRBD1. Germline CDR1 is SGDLS and CDR2 is YYNGEE. The CDR3 sequence is 15 residues long. The V segment lost 2 bases and the J segment 2 bases; nucleotides outside the gene matches: 5. CDR3 loop: CASSVTGQNTDTQYF. CDR3 nucleotide sequence: TGTGCCAGCAGCGTGACGGGACAGAACACAGATACGCAGTATTTT.

This chain joins TRBV6-6 and TRBJ1-1; no clear D. This CDR3 has 12 amino acids. V was cut by 2 bases and J by 4 bases, with 5 bases left in between. The V gene's germline CDR1 is MNHNY and CDR2 SVGAGI (reference sequence). CDR3 coding DNA: TGTGCCAGCAGTTACCCCAGCACTGAAGCTTTCTTT. Translated: CASSYPSTEAFF.

The V gene is TRBV7-9, the J gene TRBJ2-7; TRBD1 agrees at 10 bases. CDR1 is SEHNR, CDR2 FQNEAQ, per germline (reference sequence). CDR3 length equals 13 residues. The trim removed 5 bases at V and 3 bases at J, leaving 1 base unmatched. The CDR3 protein is CASSRDRGYEQYF. In nucleotides, the CDR3 is TGTGCCAGCAGCCGGGACAGGGGCTACGAGCAGTACTTC.

The chain carries TRBV5-5 and TRBJ2-3; no clear D gene. The CDR3 is 14 amino acids. V was trimmed by 0 bases and J by 2 bases, leaving 7 bases between them. Germline assignment: CDR1 SGHKS and CDR2 YYEKEE (reference sequence). The CDR3 nucleotides are TGTGCCAGCAGCTTGGGGGCTGACACAGATACGCAGTATTTT. Translating gives CASSLGADTDTQYF.

The chain joins TRBV18 to TRBJ1-5; D uncertain. CDR1 is KGHSH, CDR2 LQKENI, per germline. The CDR3 has 15 amino acids. V was cut by 0 bases and J by 3 bases, with 9 bases left in between. CDR3 in DNA: TGTGCCAGCTCACCACCGGCGCAACCCAATCAGCCCCAGCATTTT. It encodes CASSPPAQPNQPQHF.

The chain is built from TRBV4-3 and TRBJ1-2; D unresolved. The V gene lost 0 bases and the J gene lost 7 bases, with 15 bases spanning the gap. The CDR3 has 15 residues. Germline CDR1 is LGHNA and CDR2 is YSLEER. CDR3 sequence (DNA): TGCGCCAGCAGCCAAGATCATAAAGGGATCGGTGGCTACACCTTC. This gives the protein CASSQDHKGIGGYTF.

The V gene is TRBV7-8, the J gene TRBJ1-3, with 9 bases aligning to TRBD1. The CDR3 runs 14 residues. The germline gives CDR1 SGHVS, CDR2 FQNEAQ. The V gene end was trimmed by 5 bases and the J gene end by 8 bases; junction bases not matched to a gene: 7. The chain's CDR3 is CASSLRDRVDTIYF. DNA of the CDR3: TGTGCCAGCAGCCTCCGGGACAGGGTCGACACCATATATTTT.

The chain is built from TRBV6-5 and TRBJ2-2; the D call may be TRBD1 or TRBD2 (5 bases each). This CDR3 is 14 amino acids long. Germline V gene data show CDR1 as MNHEY and CDR2 as SVGAGI. V lost 5 bases and J lost 5, with 12 bases in between. The chain's CDR3 is CASSGGTVTGELFF. The CDR3 region has the DNA TGTGCCAGCAGTGGGGGAACAGTTACCGGGGAGCTGTTTTTT.